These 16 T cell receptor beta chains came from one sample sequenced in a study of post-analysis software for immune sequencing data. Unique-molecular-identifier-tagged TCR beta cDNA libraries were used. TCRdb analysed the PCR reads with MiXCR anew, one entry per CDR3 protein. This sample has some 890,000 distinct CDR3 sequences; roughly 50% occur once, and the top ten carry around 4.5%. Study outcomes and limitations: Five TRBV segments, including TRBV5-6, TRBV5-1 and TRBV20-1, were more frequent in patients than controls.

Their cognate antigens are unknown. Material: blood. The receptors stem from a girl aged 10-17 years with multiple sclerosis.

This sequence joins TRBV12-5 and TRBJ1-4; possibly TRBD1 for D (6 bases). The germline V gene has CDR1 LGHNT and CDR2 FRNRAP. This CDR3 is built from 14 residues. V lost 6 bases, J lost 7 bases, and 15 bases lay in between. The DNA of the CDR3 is TGTGCTAGTGGCCTAGGCAGGGGAAGTGAAAAACTGTTTTTT. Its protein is CASGLGRGSEKLFF.

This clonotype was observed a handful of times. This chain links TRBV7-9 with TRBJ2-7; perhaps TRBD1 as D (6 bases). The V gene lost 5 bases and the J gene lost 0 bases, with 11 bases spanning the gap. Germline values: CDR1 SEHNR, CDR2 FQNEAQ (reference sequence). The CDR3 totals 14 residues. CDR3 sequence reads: CASSLRDTSYEQYF. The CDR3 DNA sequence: TGTGCCAGCAGCCTTCGGGACACCTCCTACGAGCAGTACTTC.

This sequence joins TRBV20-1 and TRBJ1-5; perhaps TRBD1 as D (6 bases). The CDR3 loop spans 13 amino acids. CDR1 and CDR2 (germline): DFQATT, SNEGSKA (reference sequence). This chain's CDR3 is CGVGGAGNQPQHF. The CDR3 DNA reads TGCGGCGTAGGGGGGGCGGGCAATCAGCCCCAGCATTTT.

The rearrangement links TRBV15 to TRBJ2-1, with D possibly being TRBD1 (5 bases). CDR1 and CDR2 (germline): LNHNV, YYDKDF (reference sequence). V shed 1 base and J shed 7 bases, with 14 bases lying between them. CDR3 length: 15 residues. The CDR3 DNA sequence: TGTGCCACCAGCAGAGCCCCAGGGTCCGGGAATGAGCAGTTCTTC. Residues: CATSRAPGSGNEQFF. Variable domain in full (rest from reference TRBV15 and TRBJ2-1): DAMVIQNPRYQVTQFGKPVTLSCSQTLNHNVMYWYQQKSSQAPKLLFHYYDKDFNNEADTPDNFQSRRPNTSFCFLDIRSPGLGDTAMYLCATSRAPGSGNEQFFGPGTRLTVL.

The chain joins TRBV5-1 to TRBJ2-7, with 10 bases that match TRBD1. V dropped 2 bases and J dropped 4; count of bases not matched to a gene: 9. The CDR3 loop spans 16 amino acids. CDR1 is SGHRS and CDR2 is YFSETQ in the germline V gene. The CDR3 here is CASSFLPTGGKYEQYF. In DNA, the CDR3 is TGCGCCAGCAGCTTTCTGCCGACAGGGGGCAAATACGAGCAGTACTTC.

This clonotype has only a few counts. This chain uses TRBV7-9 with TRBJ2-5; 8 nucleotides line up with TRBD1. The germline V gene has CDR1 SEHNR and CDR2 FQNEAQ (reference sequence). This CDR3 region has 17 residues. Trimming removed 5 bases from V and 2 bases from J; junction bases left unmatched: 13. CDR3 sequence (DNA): TGTGCCAGCAGCCCTTTACATTCCAGGGGGCCTCAAGAGACCCAGTACTTC. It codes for CASSPLHSRGPQETQYF. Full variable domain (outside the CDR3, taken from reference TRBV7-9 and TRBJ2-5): DTGVSQNPRHKITKRGQNVTFRCDPISEHNRLYWYRQTLGQGPEFLTYFQNEAQLEKSRLLSDRFSAERPKGSFSTLEIQRTEQGDSAMYLCASSPLHSRGPQETQYFGPGTRLLVL.

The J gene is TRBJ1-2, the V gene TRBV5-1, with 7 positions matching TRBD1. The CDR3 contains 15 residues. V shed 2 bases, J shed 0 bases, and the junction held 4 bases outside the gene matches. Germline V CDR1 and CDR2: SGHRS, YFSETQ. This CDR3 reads CASSLQGPPNYGYTF. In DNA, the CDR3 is TGCGCCAGCAGCTTACAGGGGCCGCCTAACTATGGCTACACCTTC.

The CDR3 spells CSVVEGGKTYNEQFF. For the CDR3, the DNA is TGCAGCGTTGTTGAGGGGGGAAAAACCTACAATGAGCAGTTCTTC. This chain joins TRBV29-1 and TRBJ2-1; D tentatively fits TRBD1 or TRBD2 (6 bases each). V lost 4 bases and J 2 bases, leaving 15 bases between the germline ends. CDR1 is SQVTM and CDR2 is ANQGSEA in the germline V gene. This CDR3 has 15 residues.

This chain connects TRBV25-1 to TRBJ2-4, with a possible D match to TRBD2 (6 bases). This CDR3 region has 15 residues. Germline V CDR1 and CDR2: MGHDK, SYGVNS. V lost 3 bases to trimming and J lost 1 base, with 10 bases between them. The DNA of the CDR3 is TGTGCCAGCAGTGACGGGAGTAGGGCCAAAAACATTCAGTACTTC. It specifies CASSDGSRAKNIQYF.

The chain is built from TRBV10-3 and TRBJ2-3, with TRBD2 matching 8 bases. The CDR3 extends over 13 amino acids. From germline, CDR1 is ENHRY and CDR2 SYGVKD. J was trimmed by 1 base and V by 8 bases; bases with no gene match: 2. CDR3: CAIQAGGTDTQYF. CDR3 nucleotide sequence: TGTGCCATCCAAGCGGGGGGCACAGATACGCAGTATTTT.

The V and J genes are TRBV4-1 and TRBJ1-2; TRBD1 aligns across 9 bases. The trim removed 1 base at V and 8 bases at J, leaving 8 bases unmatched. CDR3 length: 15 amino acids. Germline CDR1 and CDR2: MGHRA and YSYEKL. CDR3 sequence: CASSQARTGEEGYTF. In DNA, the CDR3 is TGCGCCAGCAGCCAAGCTCGGACAGGGGAGGAGGGCTACACCTTC.

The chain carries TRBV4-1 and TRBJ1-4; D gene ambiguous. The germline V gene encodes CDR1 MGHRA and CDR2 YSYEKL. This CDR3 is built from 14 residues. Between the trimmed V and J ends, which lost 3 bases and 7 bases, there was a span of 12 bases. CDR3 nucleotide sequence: TGCGCCAGCAGCCAGGAAGAGGTCGGTGAAAAACTGTTTTTT. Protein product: CASSQEEVGEKLFF.

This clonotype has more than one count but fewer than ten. The CDR3 DNA is TGTGCCAGCCTGGTCACTGAAGCTTTCTTT. This sequence encodes CASLVTEAFF. The chain is built from TRBV6-1 and TRBJ1-1; the D is unclear. V was shortened by 8 bases and J by 4 bases, with 5 bases between the two germline ends. This CDR3 contains 10 residues. The germline gives CDR1 MNHNS, CDR2 SASEGT.

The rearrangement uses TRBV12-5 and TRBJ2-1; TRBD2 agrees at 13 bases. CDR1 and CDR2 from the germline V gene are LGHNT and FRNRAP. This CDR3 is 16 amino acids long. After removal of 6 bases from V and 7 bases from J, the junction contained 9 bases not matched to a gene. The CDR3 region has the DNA TGTGCTAGTGGGCTCCAGACTAGCGGGAGGCGAAATGAGCAGTTCTTC. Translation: CASGLQTSGRRNEQFF.

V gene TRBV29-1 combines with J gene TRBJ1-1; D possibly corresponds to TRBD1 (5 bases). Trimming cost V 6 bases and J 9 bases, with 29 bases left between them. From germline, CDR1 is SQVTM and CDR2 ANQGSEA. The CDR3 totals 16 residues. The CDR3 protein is CSVVNPVGQGEGKAFF. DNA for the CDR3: TGCAGCGTCGTAAACCCCGTGGGTCAGGGCGAGGGGAAAGCTTTCTTT.

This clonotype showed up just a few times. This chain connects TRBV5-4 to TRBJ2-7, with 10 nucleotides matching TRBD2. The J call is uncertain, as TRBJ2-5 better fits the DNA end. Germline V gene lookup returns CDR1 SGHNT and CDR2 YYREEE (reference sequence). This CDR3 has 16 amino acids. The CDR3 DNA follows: TGTGCCAGCAGCTTGGGGGGCCTAGCGGGAGAAGAGACCCAGTACTTC. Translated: CASSLGGLAGEETQYF.